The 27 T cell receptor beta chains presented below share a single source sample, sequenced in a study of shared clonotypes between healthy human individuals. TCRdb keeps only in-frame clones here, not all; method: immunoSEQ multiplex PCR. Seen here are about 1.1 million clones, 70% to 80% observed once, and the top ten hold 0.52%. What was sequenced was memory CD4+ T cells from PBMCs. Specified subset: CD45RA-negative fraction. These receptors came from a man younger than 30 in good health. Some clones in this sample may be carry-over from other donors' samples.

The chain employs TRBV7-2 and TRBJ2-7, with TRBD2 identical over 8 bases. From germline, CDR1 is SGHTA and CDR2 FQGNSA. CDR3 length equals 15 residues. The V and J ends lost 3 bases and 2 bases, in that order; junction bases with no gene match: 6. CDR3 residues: CASSFLTSATYEQYF. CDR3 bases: TGTGCCAGCAGCTTCTTGACTAGCGCGACCTACGAGCAGTACTTC.

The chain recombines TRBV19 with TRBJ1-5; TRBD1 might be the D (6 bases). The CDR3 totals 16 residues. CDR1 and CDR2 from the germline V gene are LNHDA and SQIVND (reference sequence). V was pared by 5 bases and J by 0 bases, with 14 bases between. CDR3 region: CASSPRGPYSNQPQHF. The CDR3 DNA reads TGTGCCAGTAGTCCACGGGGGCCCTATAGCAATCAGCCCCAGCATTTT.

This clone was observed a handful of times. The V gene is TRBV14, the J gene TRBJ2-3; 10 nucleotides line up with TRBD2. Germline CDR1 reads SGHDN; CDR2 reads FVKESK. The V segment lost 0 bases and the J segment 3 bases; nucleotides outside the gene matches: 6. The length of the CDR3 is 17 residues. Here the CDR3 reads CASSQDLAGGRTDTQYF. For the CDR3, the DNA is TGTGCCAGCAGCCAAGATTTAGCGGGAGGTAGGACAGATACGCAGTATTTT.

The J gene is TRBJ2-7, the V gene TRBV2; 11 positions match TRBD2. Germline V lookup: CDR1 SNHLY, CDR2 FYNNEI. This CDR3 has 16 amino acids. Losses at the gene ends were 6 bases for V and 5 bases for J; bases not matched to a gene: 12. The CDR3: CASSGTSGFTTHEQYF. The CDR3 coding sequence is TGTGCCAGCAGCGGGACTAGCGGTTTTACGACTCACGAGCAGTACTTC.

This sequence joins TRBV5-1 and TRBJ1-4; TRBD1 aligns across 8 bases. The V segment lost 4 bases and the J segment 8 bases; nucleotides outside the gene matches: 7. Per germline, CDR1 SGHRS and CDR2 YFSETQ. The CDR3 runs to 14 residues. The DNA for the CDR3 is TGCGCCAGCAGCGCGGACAGGGAGGGGGAAAAACTGTTTTTT. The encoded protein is CASSADREGEKLFF.

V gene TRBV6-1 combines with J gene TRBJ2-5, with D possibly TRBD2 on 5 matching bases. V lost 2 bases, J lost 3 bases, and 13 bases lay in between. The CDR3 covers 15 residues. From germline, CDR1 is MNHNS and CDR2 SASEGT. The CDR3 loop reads CASSERTAGKETQYF. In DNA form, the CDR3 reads TGTGCCAGCAGTGAAAGAACTGCGGGTAAAGAGACCCAGTACTTC.

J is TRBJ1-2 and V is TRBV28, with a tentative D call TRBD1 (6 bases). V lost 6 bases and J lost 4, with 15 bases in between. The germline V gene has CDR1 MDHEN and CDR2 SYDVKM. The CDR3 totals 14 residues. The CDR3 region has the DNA TGTGCCAGCAGCGTCCCGGGGGCCTTCTATGGCTACACCTTC. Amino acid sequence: CASSVPGAFYGYTF.

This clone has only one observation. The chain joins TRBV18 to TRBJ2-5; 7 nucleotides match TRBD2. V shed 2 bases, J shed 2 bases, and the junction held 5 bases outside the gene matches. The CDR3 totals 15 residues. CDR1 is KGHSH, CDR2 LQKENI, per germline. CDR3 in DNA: TGTGCCAGCTCACCAACCGGGACTATACAAGAGACCCAGTACTTC. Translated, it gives CASSPTGTIQETQYF.

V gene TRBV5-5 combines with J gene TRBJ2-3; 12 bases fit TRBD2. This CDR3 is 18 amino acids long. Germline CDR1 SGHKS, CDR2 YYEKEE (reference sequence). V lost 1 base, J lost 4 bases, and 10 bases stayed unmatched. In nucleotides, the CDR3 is TGTGCCAGCAGCTTGAGTATGACTAGCGGGAGTGTGGCAGATACGCAGTATTTT. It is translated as CASSLSMTSGSVADTQYF. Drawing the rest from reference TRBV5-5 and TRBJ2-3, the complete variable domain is DAGVTQSPTHLIKTRGQQVTLRCSPISGHKSVSWYQQVLGQGPQFIFQYYEKEERGRGNFPDRFSARQFPNYSSELNVNALLLGDSALYLCASSLSMTSGSVADTQYFGPGTRLTVL.

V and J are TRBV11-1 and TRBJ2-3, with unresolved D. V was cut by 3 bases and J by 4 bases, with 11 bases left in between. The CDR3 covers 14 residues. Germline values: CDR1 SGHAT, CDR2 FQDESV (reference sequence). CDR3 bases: TGTGCCAGCAGCTTGTCAGGTAGCTCAGATACGCAGTATTTT. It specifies CASSLSGSSDTQYF.

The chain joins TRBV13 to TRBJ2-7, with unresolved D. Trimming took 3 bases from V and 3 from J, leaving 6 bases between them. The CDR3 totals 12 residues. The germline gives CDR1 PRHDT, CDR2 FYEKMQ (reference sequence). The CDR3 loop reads CASSFQFYEQYF. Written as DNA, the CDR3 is TGTGCCAGCAGCTTTCAATTCTACGAGCAGTACTTC.

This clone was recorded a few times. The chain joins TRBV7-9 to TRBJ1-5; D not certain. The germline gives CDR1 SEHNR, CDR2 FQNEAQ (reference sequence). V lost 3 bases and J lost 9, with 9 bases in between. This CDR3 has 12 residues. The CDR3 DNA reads TGTGCCAGCAGCTTTGATACTCCGCCCCAGCATTTT. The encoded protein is CASSFDTPPQHF.

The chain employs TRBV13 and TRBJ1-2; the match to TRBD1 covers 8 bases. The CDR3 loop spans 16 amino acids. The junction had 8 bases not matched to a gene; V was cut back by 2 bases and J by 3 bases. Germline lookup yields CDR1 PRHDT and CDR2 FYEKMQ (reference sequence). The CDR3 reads CASSLYRGGGDYGYTF. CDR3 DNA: TGTGCCAGCAGCTTATACAGGGGGGGTGGCGACTATGGCTACACCTTC.

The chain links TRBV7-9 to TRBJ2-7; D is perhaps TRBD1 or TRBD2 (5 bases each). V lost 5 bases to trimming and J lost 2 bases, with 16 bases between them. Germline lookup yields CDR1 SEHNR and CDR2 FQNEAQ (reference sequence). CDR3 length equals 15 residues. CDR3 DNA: TGTGCCAGCAGCCCCGCCGGGACGCGAGCCTACGAGCAGTACTTC. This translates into CASSPAGTRAYEQYF.

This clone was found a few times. CDR3 DNA: TGTGCCAGCAGTGAAGGACCGTCCTATGGCTACACCTTC. As protein: CASSEGPSYGYTF. This chain links TRBV6-4 with TRBJ1-2; D remains ambiguous. Germline assignment: CDR1 MRHNA and CDR2 SNTAGT. The length of the CDR3 is 13 residues. V was cut by 3 bases and J by 4 bases, with 9 bases left in between.

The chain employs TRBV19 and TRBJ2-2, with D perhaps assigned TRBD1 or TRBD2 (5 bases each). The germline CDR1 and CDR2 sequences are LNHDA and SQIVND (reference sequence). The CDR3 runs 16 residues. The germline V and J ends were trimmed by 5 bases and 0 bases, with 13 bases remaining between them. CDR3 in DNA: TGTGCCAGTAGTCGGGGTGGGACGGCGAACACCGGGGAGCTGTTTTTT. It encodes CASSRGGTANTGELFF.

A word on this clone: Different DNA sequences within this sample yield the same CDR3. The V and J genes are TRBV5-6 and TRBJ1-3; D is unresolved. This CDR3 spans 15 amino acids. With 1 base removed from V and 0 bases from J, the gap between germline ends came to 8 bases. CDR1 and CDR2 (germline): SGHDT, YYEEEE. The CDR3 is CASSLTGNSGNTIYF. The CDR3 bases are TGTGCCAGCAGCTTGACGGGAAACTCTGGAAACACCATATATTTT.

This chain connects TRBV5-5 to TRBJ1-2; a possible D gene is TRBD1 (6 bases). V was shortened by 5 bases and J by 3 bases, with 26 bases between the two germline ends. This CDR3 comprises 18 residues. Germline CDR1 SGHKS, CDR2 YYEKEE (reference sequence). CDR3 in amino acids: CASRDGRGSSGSYYGYTF. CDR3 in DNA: TGTGCCAGCAGGGACGGAAGGGGGTCTTCTGGTTCTTACTATGGCTACACCTTC. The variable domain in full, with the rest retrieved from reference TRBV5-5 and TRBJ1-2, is DAGVTQSPTHLIKTRGQQVTLRCSPISGHKSVSWYQQVLGQGPQFIFQYYEKEERGRGNFPDRFSARQFPNYSSELNVNALLLGDSALYLCASRDGRGSSGSYYGYTFGSGTRLTVV.

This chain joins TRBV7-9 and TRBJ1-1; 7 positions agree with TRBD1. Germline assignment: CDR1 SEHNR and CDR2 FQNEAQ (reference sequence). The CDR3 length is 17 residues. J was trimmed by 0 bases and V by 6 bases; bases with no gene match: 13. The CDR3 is CASSSNRQGEMNTEAFF. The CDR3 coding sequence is TGTGCCAGCAGTAGTAACAGACAGGGAGAGATGAACACTGAAGCTTTCTTT.

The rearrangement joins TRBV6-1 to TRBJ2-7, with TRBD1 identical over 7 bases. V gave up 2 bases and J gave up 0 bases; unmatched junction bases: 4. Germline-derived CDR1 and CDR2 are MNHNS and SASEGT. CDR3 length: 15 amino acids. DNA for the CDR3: TGTGCCAGCAGTGAATCGGGACAGAGCTCCTACGAGCAGTACTTC. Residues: CASSESGQSSYEQYF.

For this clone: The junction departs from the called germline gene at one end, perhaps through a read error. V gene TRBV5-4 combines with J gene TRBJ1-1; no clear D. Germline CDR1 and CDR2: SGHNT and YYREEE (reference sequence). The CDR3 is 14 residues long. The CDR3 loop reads CASSLDFADTGAFF. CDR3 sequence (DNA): TGTGCCAGCAGCTTGGATTTCGCGGATACTGGAGCTTTCTTT.

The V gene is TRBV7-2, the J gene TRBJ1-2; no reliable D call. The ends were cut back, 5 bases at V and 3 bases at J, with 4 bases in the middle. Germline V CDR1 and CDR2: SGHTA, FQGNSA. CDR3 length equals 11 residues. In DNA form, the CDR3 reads TGTGCCAGCAGCGCCTACTATGGCTACACCTTC. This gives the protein CASSAYYGYTF.

This CDR3 reads CASSPLIRGLGTEAFF. CDR3 in DNA: TGTGCCAGCTCACCACTTATTCGGGGCTTGGGTACTGAAGCTTTCTTT. The chain recombines TRBV18 with TRBJ1-1; a weak D match, TRBD1 (5 bases). The germline V gene has CDR1 KGHSH and CDR2 LQKENI. The CDR3 is 16 residues long. Deletions cut 1 base from V and 5 bases from J, with 17 bases between.

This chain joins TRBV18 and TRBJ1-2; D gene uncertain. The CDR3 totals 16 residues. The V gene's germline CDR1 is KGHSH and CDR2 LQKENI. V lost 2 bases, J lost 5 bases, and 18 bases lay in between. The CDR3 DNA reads TGTGCCAGCTCACCAAGGGAGACCATCCCTATGTATGGCTACACCTTC. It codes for CASSPRETIPMYGYTF.

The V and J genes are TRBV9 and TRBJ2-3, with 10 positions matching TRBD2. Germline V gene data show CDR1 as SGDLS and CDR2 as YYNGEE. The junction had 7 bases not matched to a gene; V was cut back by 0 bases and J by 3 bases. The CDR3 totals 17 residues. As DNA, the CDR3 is TGTGCCAGCAGCGTAGGGCCTAGCGGGAGAGGAACAGATACGCAGTATTTT. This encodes CASSVGPSGRGTDTQYF.

The CDR3 DNA reads TGTGCCAGCAGGTTAACCCTCGGGGGGGGCTACACTGAAGCTTTCTTT. This gives the protein CASRLTLGGGYTEAFF. The gene calls are TRBV7-2 and TRBJ1-1, with TRBD1 as a possible D gene (6 bases). CDR3 length: 16 amino acids. Germline CDR1 SGHTA, CDR2 FQGNSA. V was cut by 6 bases and J by 3 bases, with 20 bases left in between.

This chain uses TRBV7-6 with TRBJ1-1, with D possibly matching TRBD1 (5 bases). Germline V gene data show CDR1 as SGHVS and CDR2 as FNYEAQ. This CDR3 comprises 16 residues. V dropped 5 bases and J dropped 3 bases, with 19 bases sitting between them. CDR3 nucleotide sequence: TGTGCCAGCAGCCCAGTCCCGGGAAGGGGCCACACTGAAGCTTTCTTT. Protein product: CASSPVPGRGHTEAFF.